These 23 T cell receptor beta chains came from one sample sequenced in a study of blood T cell repertoires in COVID-19. Only in-frame clones appear in the TCRdb table, and some are missing; sequencing was by immunoSEQ multiplex PCR. The sample records just over 350,000 clones, less than 90% being singletons. The sample was peripheral blood. These receptors were taken from an older woman with COVID-19, enrolled during active disease.

CDR3 loop: CASNPRGGSYEQYF. For the CDR3, the DNA is TGTGCCAGCAATCCACGCGGGGGCTCCTACGAGCAGTACTTC. The chain carries TRBV6-6 and TRBJ2-7; 7 bases line up with TRBD2. The V gene end was trimmed by 7 bases and the J gene end by 0 bases; junction bases not matched to a gene: 6. Germline loops: CDR1 MNHNY, CDR2 SVGAGI (reference sequence). The CDR3 totals 14 residues.

DNA for the CDR3: TGCAGTGCGTCCGGTCAAGGCTACACCTTC. Protein: CSASGQGYTF. J is TRBJ1-2 and V is TRBV20-1; D remains ambiguous. CDR1 and CDR2 from the germline V gene are DFQATT and SNEGSKA (reference sequence). The ends were cut back, 6 bases at V and 8 bases at J, with 10 bases in the middle. The CDR3 contains 10 residues.

V usage is TRBV6-1 and J usage is TRBJ2-3; D might be TRBD1 (6 bases). CDR1 is MNHNS and CDR2 is SASEGT in the germline V gene. This CDR3 comprises 14 residues. V was pared by 2 bases and J by 5 bases, with 11 bases between. CDR3 nucleotides: TGTGCCAGCAGTGAAATCAGGGGCCTAGATACGCAGTATTTT. Its translation: CASSEIRGLDTQYF.

The J gene is TRBJ1-4, the V gene TRBV5-1, with 8 positions matching TRBD1. Losses at the gene ends were 4 bases for V and 7 bases for J; bases not matched to a gene: 15. In germline, CDR1 is SGHRS, CDR2 YFSETQ. CDR3 length equals 17 residues. The DNA of the CDR3 is TGCGCCAGCAGCCCCCTGCGAATGGACAGGGAACGTGAAAAACTGTTTTTT. Protein: CASSPLRMDREREKLFF.

This clone appeared a few times. This sample includes further DNA sequences coding for the same CDR3. The chain recombines TRBV5-1 with TRBJ1-1; TRBD1 aligns across 7 bases. The germline V gene has CDR1 SGHRS and CDR2 YFSETQ. The V gene end was trimmed by 4 bases and the J gene end by 4 bases; junction bases not matched to a gene: 4. This CDR3 comprises 13 residues. CDR3 loop: CASSLQGSTEAFF. DNA of the CDR3: TGCGCCAGCAGCCTACAGGGGAGCACTGAAGCTTTCTTT.

The CDR3 reads CASSQTRGTGFSNQPQHF. CDR3 bases: TGCGCCAGCAGCCAAACGCGGGGGACGGGATTCAGCAATCAGCCCCAGCATTTT. The chain employs TRBV4-1 and TRBJ1-5, with a weak D call TRBD1 (5 bases). The CDR3 loop spans 18 amino acids. The ends were cut back, 2 bases at V and 1 base at J, with 18 bases in the middle. Per the germline V gene, CDR1 is MGHRA and CDR2 is YSYEKL.

J is TRBJ2-3 and V is TRBV5-6; D may be TRBD2 (6 bases). CDR3 length equals 16 residues. Germline V gives CDR1 SGHDT, CDR2 YYEEEE. Trimming removed 3 bases at V and 2 bases at J, with 16 bases between. CDR3 loop: CASSSREEGYTDTQYF. For the CDR3, the DNA is TGTGCCAGCAGCTCCCGTGAGGAGGGATACACAGATACGCAGTATTTT.

The V and J genes are TRBV19 and TRBJ2-5, with 10 nucleotides matching TRBD2. V was pared by 5 bases and J by 0 bases, with 6 bases of the junction left unmatched. CDR1 and CDR2 from the germline V gene are LNHDA and SQIVND (reference sequence). CDR3 length equals 16 residues. CDR3 nucleotides: TGTGCCAGTAGTCCCCGGACTAGCGGCGACCAAGAGACCCAGTACTTC. Protein product: CASSPRTSGDQETQYF.

The V call is TRBV30, the J call TRBJ1-5, with a weak D call TRBD1 (5 bases). CDR1 is GTSNPN and CDR2 is SVGIG in the germline V gene (reference sequence). CDR3 length: 13 residues. The germline V and J ends were trimmed by 2 bases and 7 bases, with 12 bases remaining between them. CDR3 sequence reads: CAWSKLGGQPQHF. The CDR3 DNA follows: TGTGCCTGGAGTAAACTTGGGGGGCAGCCCCAGCATTTT.

The rearrangement links TRBV7-8 to TRBJ2-5, with a tentative D call TRBD2 (7 bases). This CDR3 has 15 amino acids. The V gene's germline CDR1 is SGHVS and CDR2 FQNEAQ. Trimming cost V 3 bases and J 7 bases, with 18 bases left between them. Written as DNA, the CDR3 is TGTGCCAGCAGCTTTGGGGGGGCCGCATTTGGGACCCAGTACTTC. It encodes CASSFGGAAFGTQYF. Combining the CDR3 with reference TRBV7-8 and TRBJ2-5 gives the whole variable domain GAGVSQSPRYKVAKRGQDVALRCDPISGHVSLFWYQQALGQGPEFLTYFQNEAQLDKSGLPSDRFFAERPEGSVSTLKIQRTQQEDSAVYLCASSFGGAAFGTQYFGPGTRLLVL.

The chain combines TRBV7-3 with TRBJ2-7; no firm D call. Germline CDR1 reads SGHTA; CDR2 reads FQGTGA. The CDR3 contains 13 residues. Trimming removed 5 bases from V and 7 bases from J, with 15 bases in between. The CDR3 sequence is CASSPTGGEEQYF. The CDR3 bases are TGTGCCAGCAGCCCGACCGGTGGAGAGGAGCAGTACTTC.

The chain has TRBV4-1 and TRBJ1-5; 8 bases are shared with TRBD1. The CDR3 spans 14 residues. Germline assignment: CDR1 MGHRA and CDR2 YSYEKL. V lost 2 bases to trimming and J lost 11 bases; unmatched junction nucleotides: 8. The CDR3 is CASSQQGASASQHF. CDR3 DNA sequence: TGCGCCAGCAGCCAACAGGGGGCCAGCGCATCCCAGCATTTT.

This rearrangement joins TRBV6-5 to TRBJ2-7; 7 bases align to TRBD1. The CDR3 has 13 residues. The ends lost 8 bases at V and 3 bases at J; junction bases unmatched: 7. Germline-derived CDR1 and CDR2 are MNHEY and SVGAGI. The CDR3 DNA sequence: TGTGCCAGCGGCACTGACAGGGTCTACGAGCAGTACTTC. This codes for CASGTDRVYEQYF.

V and J are TRBV6-5 and TRBJ1-1; 9 bases match TRBD1. Germline CDR1 MNHEY, CDR2 SVGAGI. After removal of 1 base from V and 5 bases from J, the junction contained 8 bases not matched to a gene. The CDR3 contains 16 residues. The CDR3 DNA sequence: TGTGCCAGCAGTTACTGGGGACAGGGTGCTTCTACTGAAGCTTTCTTT. It specifies CASSYWGQGASTEAFF.

The chain employs TRBV7-8 and TRBJ2-2; 7 bases align to TRBD1. CDR1 and CDR2 from the germline V gene are SGHVS and FQNEAQ. Trimming cost V 5 bases and J 2 bases; bases outside gene matches: 5. The CDR3 has 15 residues. CDR3 in DNA: TGTGCCAGCAGCAAACACAGGGGTAACACCGGGGAGCTGTTTTTT. Amino acids: CASSKHRGNTGELFF.

CDR3 protein: CAISQQENNQPQHF. Written as DNA, the CDR3 is TGTGCCATCAGTCAACAGGAGAACAATCAGCCCCAGCATTTT. V and J are TRBV10-3 and TRBJ1-5; TRBD1 might be the D (5 bases). This CDR3 spans 14 amino acids. The germline gives CDR1 ENHRY, CDR2 SYGVKD. V shed 5 bases and J shed 3 bases, with 11 bases lying between them.

This rearrangement joins TRBV9 to TRBJ2-2, with 7 bases matching TRBD1. Unmatched junction bases numbered 6, after V lost 5 bases and J lost 2 bases. This CDR3 spans 15 amino acids. Germline V gene lookup returns CDR1 SGDLS and CDR2 YYNGEE. CDR3 bases: TGTGCCAGCAGTCCCTACAGGGGTAACACCGGGGAGCTGTTTTTT. This translates into CASSPYRGNTGELFF.

This chain connects TRBV6-2 or TRBV6-3 to TRBJ2-1; D gene ambiguous. The CDR3 spans 14 residues. The V and J ends lost 2 bases and 0 bases respectively, with 5 bases between them. The germline CDR1 and CDR2 sequences are MNHEY and SVGEGT. The CDR3 sequence is CASSYAYSYNEQFF. In nucleotides, the CDR3 is TGTGCCAGCAGTTACGCCTACTCCTACAATGAGCAGTTCTTC.

V gene TRBV7-9 combines with J gene TRBJ2-3; D perhaps matches TRBD2 (5 bases). This CDR3 is built from 13 residues. Trimming pared 5 bases from V and 7 bases from J, leaving 13 bases between. Germline V gives CDR1 SEHNR, CDR2 FQNEAQ (reference sequence). The CDR3 DNA reads as TGTGCCAGCAGCCCGAGGGAAGGTAATACGCAGTATTTT. This sequence encodes CASSPREGNTQYF.

This sequence joins TRBV27 and TRBJ2-1; 10 positions match TRBD1. The CDR3 sequence is 13 residues long. Trimming removed 6 bases from V and 10 bases from J; junction bases left unmatched: 6. The germline V gene encodes CDR1 MNHEY and CDR2 SMNVEV (reference sequence). CDR3 sequence: CASSTGTGAEQFF. The CDR3, as DNA: TGTGCCAGCAGCACCGGGACAGGGGCCGAGCAGTTCTTC.

This clone has a single count. V is TRBV18 and J is TRBJ2-7, with TRBD1 matching 8 bases. V dropped 3 bases and J dropped 5; count of bases not matched to a gene: 6. The CDR3 is made up of 14 amino acids. The V gene's germline CDR1 is KGHSH and CDR2 LQKENI. The CDR3: CASSPGQGDDEQYF. CDR3 sequence (DNA): TGTGCCAGCTCACCTGGACAGGGTGATGACGAGCAGTACTTC.

The chain employs TRBV11-2 and TRBJ2-7; 9 nucleotides align to TRBD1. Looked up from germline, CDR1 is SGHAT and CDR2 is FQNNGV. The CDR3 extends over 14 amino acids. J gave up 2 bases and V 5 bases, and 4 bases lay outside the gene matches. CDR3: CASSPGTGTYEQYF. CDR3 DNA: TGTGCCAGCAGCCCCGGGACAGGGACCTACGAGCAGTACTTC.

V gene TRBV4-3 combines with J gene TRBJ2-2; D ambiguous. The CDR3 consists of 14 residues. Trimming pared 1 base from V and 0 bases from J, leaving 3 bases between. CDR1 is LGHNA and CDR2 is YSLEER in the germline V gene. The CDR3 DNA is TGCGCCAGCAGCCAAGCGGCGAACACCGGGGAGCTGTTTTTT. Its protein is CASSQAANTGELFF.